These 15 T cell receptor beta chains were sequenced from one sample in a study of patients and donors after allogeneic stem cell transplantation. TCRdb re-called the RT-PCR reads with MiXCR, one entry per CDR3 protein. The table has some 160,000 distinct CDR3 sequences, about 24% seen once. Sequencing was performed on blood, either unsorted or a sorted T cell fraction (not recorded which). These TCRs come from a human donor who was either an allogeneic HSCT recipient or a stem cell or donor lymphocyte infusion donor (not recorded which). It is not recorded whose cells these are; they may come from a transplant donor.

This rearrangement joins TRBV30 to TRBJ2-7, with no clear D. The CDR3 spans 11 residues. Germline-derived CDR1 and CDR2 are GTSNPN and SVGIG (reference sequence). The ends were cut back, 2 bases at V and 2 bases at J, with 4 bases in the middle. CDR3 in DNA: TGTGCCTGGAGTATAACCTACGAGCAGTACTTC. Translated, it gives CAWSITYEQYF.

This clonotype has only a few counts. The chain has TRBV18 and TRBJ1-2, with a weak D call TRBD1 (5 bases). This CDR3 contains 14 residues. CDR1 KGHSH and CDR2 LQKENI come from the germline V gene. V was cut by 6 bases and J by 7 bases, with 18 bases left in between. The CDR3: CASSKGTPYGGYTF. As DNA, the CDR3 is TGTGCCAGCTCCAAGGGGACCCCTTACGGTGGCTACACCTTC.

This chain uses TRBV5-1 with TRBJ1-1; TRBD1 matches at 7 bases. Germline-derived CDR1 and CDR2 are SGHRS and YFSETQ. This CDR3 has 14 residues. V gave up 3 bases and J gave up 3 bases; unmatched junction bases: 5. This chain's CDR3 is CASSSLTGDTEAFF. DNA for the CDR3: TGCGCCAGCAGCTCACTTACAGGGGACACTGAAGCTTTCTTT.

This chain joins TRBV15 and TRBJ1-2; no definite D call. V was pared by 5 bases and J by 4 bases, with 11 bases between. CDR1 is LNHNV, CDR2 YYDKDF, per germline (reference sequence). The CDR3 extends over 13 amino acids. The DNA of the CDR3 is TGTGCCACCAGCGTCGGGTCACGCTATGGCTACACCTTC. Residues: CATSVGSRYGYTF.

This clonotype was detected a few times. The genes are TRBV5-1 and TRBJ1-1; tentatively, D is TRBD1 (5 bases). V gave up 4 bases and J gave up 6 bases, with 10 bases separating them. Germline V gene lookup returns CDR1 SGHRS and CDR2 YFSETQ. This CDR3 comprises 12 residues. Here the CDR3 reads CASSPPGPEAFF. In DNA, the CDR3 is TGCGCCAGCAGCCCCCCAGGGCCTGAAGCTTTCTTT.

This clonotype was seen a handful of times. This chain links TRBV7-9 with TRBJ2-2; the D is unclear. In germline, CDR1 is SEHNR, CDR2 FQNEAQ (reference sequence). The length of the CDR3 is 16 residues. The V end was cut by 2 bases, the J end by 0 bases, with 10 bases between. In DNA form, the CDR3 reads TGTGCCAGCAGCTTAACGGAGCTACCGAACACCGGGGAGCTGTTTTTT. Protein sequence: CASSLTELPNTGELFF. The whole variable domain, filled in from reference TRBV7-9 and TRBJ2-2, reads DTGVSQNPRHKITKRGQNVTFRCDPISEHNRLYWYRQTLGQGPEFLTYFQNEAQLEKSRLLSDRFSAERPKGSFSTLEIQRTEQGDSAMYLCASSLTELPNTGELFFGEGSRLTVL.

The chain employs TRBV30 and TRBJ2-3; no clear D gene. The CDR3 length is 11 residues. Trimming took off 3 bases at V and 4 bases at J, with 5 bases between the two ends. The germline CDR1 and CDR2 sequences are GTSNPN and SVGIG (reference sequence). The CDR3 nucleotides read TGTGCCTGGAGATCGGCAGATACGCAGTATTTT. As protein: CAWRSADTQYF.

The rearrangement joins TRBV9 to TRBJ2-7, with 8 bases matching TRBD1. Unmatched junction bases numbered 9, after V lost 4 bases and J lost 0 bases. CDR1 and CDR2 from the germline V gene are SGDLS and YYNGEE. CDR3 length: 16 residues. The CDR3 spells CASSTRQGSSSYEQYF. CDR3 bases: TGTGCCAGCAGCACCCGACAGGGGTCGAGCTCCTACGAGCAGTACTTC. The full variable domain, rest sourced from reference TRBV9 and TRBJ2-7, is DSGVTQTPKHLITATGQRVTLRCSPRSGDLSVYWYQQSLDQGLQFLIQYYNGEERAKGNILERFSAQQFPDLHSELNLSSLELGDSALYFCASSTRQGSSSYEQYFGPGTRLTVT.

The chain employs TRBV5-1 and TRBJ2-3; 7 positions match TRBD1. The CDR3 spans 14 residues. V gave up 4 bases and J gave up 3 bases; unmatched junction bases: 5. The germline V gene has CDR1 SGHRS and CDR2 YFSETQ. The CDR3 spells CASSPRQGTDTQYF. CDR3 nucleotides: TGCGCCAGCAGCCCCCGACAGGGAACAGATACGCAGTATTTT.

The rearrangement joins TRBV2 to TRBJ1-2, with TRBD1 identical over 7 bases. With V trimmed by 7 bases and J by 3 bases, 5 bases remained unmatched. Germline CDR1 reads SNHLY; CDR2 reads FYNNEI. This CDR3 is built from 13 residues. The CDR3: CASMTGYDYGYTF. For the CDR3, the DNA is TGTGCCAGCATGACAGGGTATGACTATGGCTACACCTTC.

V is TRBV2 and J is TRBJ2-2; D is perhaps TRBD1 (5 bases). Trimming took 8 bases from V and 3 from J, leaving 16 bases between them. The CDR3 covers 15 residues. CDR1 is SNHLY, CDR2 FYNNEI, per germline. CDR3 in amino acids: CASLSTATHTGELFF. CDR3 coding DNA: TGTGCCAGCCTCTCGACAGCCACTCACACCGGGGAGCTGTTTTTT.

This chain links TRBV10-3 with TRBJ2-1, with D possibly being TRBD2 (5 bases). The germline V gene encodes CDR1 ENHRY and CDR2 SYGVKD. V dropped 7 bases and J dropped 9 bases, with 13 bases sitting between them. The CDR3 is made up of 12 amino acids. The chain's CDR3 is CAIIGRLGEQFF. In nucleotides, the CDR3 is TGTGCCATCATAGGGAGACTGGGTGAGCAGTTCTTC.

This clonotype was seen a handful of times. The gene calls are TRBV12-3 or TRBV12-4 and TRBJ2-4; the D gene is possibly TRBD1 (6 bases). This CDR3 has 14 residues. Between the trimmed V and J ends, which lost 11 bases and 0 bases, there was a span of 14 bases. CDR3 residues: CAVQGSLAKNIQYF. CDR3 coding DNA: TGTGCCGTCCAGGGGAGCTTAGCCAAAAACATTCAGTACTTC.

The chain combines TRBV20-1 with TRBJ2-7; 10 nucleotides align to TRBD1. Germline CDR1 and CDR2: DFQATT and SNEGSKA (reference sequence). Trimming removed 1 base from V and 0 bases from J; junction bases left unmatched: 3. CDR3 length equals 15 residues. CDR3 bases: TGCAGTGCTAGAGGGTGGACAGGGGGCTCCTACGAGCAGTACTTC. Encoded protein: CSARGWTGGSYEQYF.

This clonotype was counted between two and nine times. The CDR3 DNA reads TGTGCCAGCAGTTTTAGGGGGGGATCTGAAGCTTTCTTT. As protein: CASSFRGGSEAFF. This rearrangement joins TRBV27 to TRBJ1-1, with a possible D match to TRBD1 (6 bases). Trimming shortened V by 3 bases and J by 6 bases, and 11 bases separated the two germline ends. The CDR3 totals 13 residues. Germline CDR1 and CDR2: MNHEY and SMNVEV (reference sequence).